A single sample is the source of the 23 T cell receptor beta chains below, sequenced in a study of blood T cell repertoires in COVID-19. Profiling relied on immunoSEQ multiplex PCR, and the TCRdb table lists in-frame clones only, not all of them. The table has about 210,000 clones, around 80% seen once. Sequenced: peripheral blood. The receptor source for this set is a man in his fifties with active or convalescent COVID-19.

The chain recombines TRBV30 with TRBJ1-1; 10 bases agree with TRBD1. This CDR3 comprises 13 residues. The germline V gene has CDR1 GTSNPN and CDR2 SVGIG (reference sequence). J gave up 6 bases and V 5 bases, and 6 bases lay outside the gene matches. Here the CDR3 reads CAWDRDRGSEAFF. The DNA for the CDR3 is TGTGCCTGGGACCGGGACAGGGGATCTGAAGCTTTCTTT. Filled out from reference TRBV30 and TRBJ1-1, the complete variable domain reads SQTIHQWPATLVQPVGSPLSLECTVEGTSNPNLYWYRQAAGRGLQLLFYSVGIGQISSEVPQNLSASRPQDRQFILSSKKLLLSDSGFYLCAWDRDRGSEAFFGQGTRLTVV.

This clone was recorded only once. The rearrangement uses TRBV5-1 and TRBJ1-1; D remains unclear. Germline V gene lookup returns CDR1 SGHRS and CDR2 YFSETQ. V lost 0 bases, J lost 0 bases, and 9 bases lay in between. The CDR3 is 15 residues long. Here the CDR3 reads CASSLAIDMNTEAFF. In nucleotides, the CDR3 is TGCGCCAGCAGCTTGGCCATAGACATGAACACTGAAGCTTTCTTT.

This clone has just one count. CDR3 sequence (DNA): TGTGCCTGGAGTGTAGGCGGGGGGGCCAACGAGCAGTACTTC. It specifies CAWSVGGGANEQYF. V usage is TRBV30 and J usage is TRBJ2-7; TRBD2 aligns across 9 bases. J lost 5 bases, V lost 0 bases, and 5 bases had no gene match. The CDR3 has 14 residues. Germline CDR1 is GTSNPN and CDR2 is SVGIG (reference sequence).

This chain links TRBV19 with TRBJ1-2; TRBD1 matches at 7 bases. This CDR3 comprises 12 residues. Germline CDR1 reads LNHDA; CDR2 reads SQIVND (reference sequence). The CDR3 sequence is CASTGTNYGYTF. The CDR3 coding sequence is TGTGCTTCGACAGGGACTAACTATGGCTACACCTTC.

Written as DNA, the CDR3 is TGTGCCAGCAGCTTCTTAGGCCGAGGAAAGGATGGCTACACCTTC. It encodes CASSFLGRGKDGYTF. J is TRBJ1-2 and V is TRBV11-2; no reliable D call. Per the germline V gene, CDR1 is SGHAT and CDR2 is FQNNGV. This CDR3 region has 15 residues. V lost 3 bases to trimming and J lost 6 bases, with 17 bases between them.

The sample holds one count of this clone. The J gene is TRBJ2-1, the V gene TRBV6-2 or TRBV6-3, with 15 positions matching TRBD2. Germline CDR1 is MNHEY and CDR2 is SVGEGT. V shed 4 bases, J shed 9 bases, and the junction held 7 bases outside the gene matches. This CDR3 is built from 16 residues. This CDR3 reads CASSSRTSGRAGEQFF. CDR3 DNA sequence: TGTGCCAGCAGTTCTCGGACTAGCGGGAGGGCGGGTGAGCAGTTCTTC.

CDR3 nucleotide sequence: TGTGCCAGCAGCTTAGTAGGACTAGCGGGGCACTCCTACAATGAGCAGTTCTTC. Amino acids: CASSLVGLAGHSYNEQFF. The rearrangement joins TRBV7-2 to TRBJ2-1; the match to TRBD2 covers 12 bases. J lost 0 bases, V lost 1 base, and 4 bases had no gene match. Germline V lookup: CDR1 SGHTA, CDR2 FQGNSA. The CDR3 contains 18 residues. The variable domain in full, with the rest retrieved from reference TRBV7-2 and TRBJ2-1, is GAGVSQSPSNKVTEKGKDVELRCDPISGHTALYWYRQSLGQGLEFLIYFQGNSAPDKSGLPSDRFSAERTGGSVSTLTIQRTQQEDSAVYLCASSLVGLAGHSYNEQFFGPGTRLTVL.

V and J are TRBV27 and TRBJ2-7; 7 bases fit TRBD2. Germline CDR1 MNHEY, CDR2 SMNVEV (reference sequence). With V trimmed by 8 bases and J by 3 bases, 22 bases remained unmatched. This CDR3 region has 18 residues. The CDR3, as DNA: TGTGCCAGCGCCACAGAGCGGGGTGTTACGGGGGGAATCTACGAGCAGTACTTC. This encodes CASATERGVTGGIYEQYF.

The chain joins TRBV5-6 to TRBJ2-1; 10 bases line up with TRBD2. Looked up from germline, CDR1 is SGHDT and CDR2 is YYEEEE. The J segment lost 10 bases and the V segment lost 7 bases, leaving 11 bases of the junction unmatched. The CDR3 is 14 residues long. CDR3 in DNA: TGTGCCAGCCGTCGAAGCGGGAGGGCGGGGGAGCAGTTCTTC. Amino acid sequence: CASRRSGRAGEQFF. The complete variable domain, with remaining parts taken from reference TRBV5-6 and TRBJ2-1, reads DAGVTQSPTHLIKTRGQQVTLRCSPKSGHDTVSWYQQALGQGPQFIFQYYEEEERQRGNFPDRFSGHQFPNYSSELNVNALLLGDSALYLCASRRSGRAGEQFFGPGTRLTVL.

V is TRBV5-6 and J is TRBJ1-3, with D perhaps matching TRBD1 (6 bases). Trimming took off 4 bases at V and 0 bases at J, with 14 bases between the two ends. The CDR3 runs 16 residues. The V gene's germline CDR1 is SGHDT and CDR2 YYEEEE. CDR3: CASSPDTGRSGNTIYF. CDR3 nucleotide sequence: TGTGCCAGCAGCCCCGATACAGGGCGCTCTGGAAACACCATATATTTT.

The chain links TRBV30 to TRBJ1-2; 7 nucleotides agree with TRBD1. The CDR3 extends over 15 amino acids. J was trimmed by 1 base and V by 3 bases; bases with no gene match: 8. Germline lookup yields CDR1 GTSNPN and CDR2 SVGIG (reference sequence). DNA for the CDR3: TGTGCCTGGAGCCCCTTACAGGGGATTAACTATGGCTACACCTTC. It translates to CAWSPLQGINYGYTF.

The V and J genes are TRBV7-3 and TRBJ2-1; 8 bases match TRBD2. V was pared by 5 bases and J by 2 bases, with 8 bases of the junction left unmatched. Germline V gene sequence: CDR1 SGHTA, CDR2 FQGTGA. The CDR3 consists of 16 residues. CDR3 sequence reads: CASSPFFGRAYNEQFF. DNA for the CDR3: TGTGCCAGCAGCCCATTCTTCGGGAGGGCCTACAATGAGCAGTTCTTC.

V gene TRBV6-5 combines with J gene TRBJ2-1; TRBD1 matches at 7 bases. The CDR3 has 16 residues. CDR1 and CDR2 (germline): MNHEY, SVGAGI. The V and J ends lost 0 bases and 5 bases, in that order; junction bases with no gene match: 7. CDR3 sequence reads: CASSYSYGTANNEQFF. For the CDR3, the DNA is TGTGCCAGCAGTTACTCTTATGGGACAGCGAACAATGAGCAGTTCTTC.

The J gene is TRBJ2-5, the V gene TRBV6-5; 8 bases fit TRBD1. V gave up 6 bases and J gave up 3 bases; unmatched junction bases: 3. Germline-derived CDR1 and CDR2 are MNHEY and SVGAGI. This CDR3 comprises 13 residues. In DNA form, the CDR3 reads TGTGCCAGCAGGGACAGGGTTAAAGAGACCCAGTACTTC. This codes for CASRDRVKETQYF.

The CDR3, as DNA: TGTGCCAGCAGATATCCCGGTGGAGAAGGTGGATATGGCTACACCTTC. Amino acid sequence: CASRYPGGEGGYGYTF. The genes are TRBV28 and TRBJ1-2; D ambiguous. The length of the CDR3 is 16 residues. Germline assignment: CDR1 MDHEN and CDR2 SYDVKM. V gave up 6 bases and J gave up 5 bases, with 22 bases separating them.

At least ten counts were recorded for this clone. The chain couples TRBV7-2 to TRBJ2-1; 7 positions agree with TRBD2. Germline CDR1 and CDR2: SGHTA and FQGNSA. With 1 base clipped from V and 7 bases from J, the junction kept 4 bases outside the gene matches. The CDR3 is 14 amino acids. The CDR3 sequence: CASSLVRGVNEQFF. In DNA form, the CDR3 reads TGTGCCAGCAGCTTAGTCCGGGGGGTAAATGAGCAGTTCTTC.

The genes are TRBV5-1 and TRBJ2-3; 10 nucleotides line up with TRBD1. The CDR3 extends over 15 amino acids. CDR1 is SGHRS and CDR2 is YFSETQ in the germline V gene. Losses at the gene ends were 4 bases for V and 5 bases for J; bases not matched to a gene: 7. The CDR3 sequence is CASSIGQGVGDTQYF. The CDR3 DNA sequence: TGCGCCAGCAGCATCGGACAGGGGGTTGGAGATACGCAGTATTTT.

This rearrangement joins TRBV19 to TRBJ2-1; the match to TRBD2 covers 8 bases. Germline CDR1 reads LNHDA; CDR2 reads SQIVND (reference sequence). The V gene end was trimmed by 7 bases and the J gene end by 0 bases; junction bases not matched to a gene: 5. This CDR3 region has 15 residues. CDR3 sequence (DNA): TGTGCCAGTACCAACGGGGGGGCCTCCTACAATGAGCAGTTCTTC. Translated: CASTNGGASYNEQFF.

The genes are TRBV7-3 and TRBJ2-7; tentatively, D is TRBD1 (6 bases). V lost 5 bases to trimming and J lost 5 bases, with 16 bases between them. This CDR3 has 14 residues. Germline CDR1 and CDR2: SGHTA and FQGTGA. CDR3 sequence reads: CASSPTGISHEQYF. DNA for the CDR3: TGTGCCAGCAGCCCTACAGGGATTTCCCACGAGCAGTACTTC.

The chain is built from TRBV29-1 and TRBJ2-7; D is uncertain. The germline gives CDR1 SQVTM, CDR2 ANQGSEA. Trimming removed 6 bases at V and 2 bases at J, with 11 bases between. The CDR3 consists of 12 residues. The DNA for the CDR3 is TGCAGCGTCCGGAGTCCGACCTACGAGCAGTACTTC. It encodes CSVRSPTYEQYF.

The count of this clone is one. This chain connects TRBV28 to TRBJ1-5, with 7 bases identical to TRBD1. The CDR3 length is 15 residues. V trimming: 6 bases; J trimming: 8 bases; junction bases outside the gene matches: 13. Looked up from germline, CDR1 is MDHEN and CDR2 is SYDVKM. The chain's CDR3 is CASSPSDRTAEPQHF. The CDR3 DNA reads TGTGCCAGCAGCCCTTCGGACAGGACGGCGGAGCCCCAGCATTTT.

This chain links TRBV28 with TRBJ1-2; D is ambiguous. CDR1 MDHEN and CDR2 SYDVKM come from the germline V gene. Trimming took 2 bases from V and 3 from J, leaving 10 bases between them. The CDR3 spans 14 residues. CDR3 amino acids: CASSLGQAYYGYTF. DNA of the CDR3: TGTGCCAGCAGTTTAGGGCAGGCATACTATGGCTACACCTTC.

This clone occurred once. The chain carries TRBV3-1 (or the pseudogene TRBV3-2) and TRBJ2-1, with D maybe TRBD2 (5 bases). V lost 1 base to trimming and J lost 5 bases, with 12 bases between them. The CDR3 has 15 residues. Germline V gene sequence: CDR1 LGHDT, CDR2 YNNKEL (reference sequence). CDR3 nucleotide sequence: TGTGCCAGCAGCCAAGTGGCTAGCTTAAACAATGAGCAGTTCTTC. Protein: CASSQVASLNNEQFF.